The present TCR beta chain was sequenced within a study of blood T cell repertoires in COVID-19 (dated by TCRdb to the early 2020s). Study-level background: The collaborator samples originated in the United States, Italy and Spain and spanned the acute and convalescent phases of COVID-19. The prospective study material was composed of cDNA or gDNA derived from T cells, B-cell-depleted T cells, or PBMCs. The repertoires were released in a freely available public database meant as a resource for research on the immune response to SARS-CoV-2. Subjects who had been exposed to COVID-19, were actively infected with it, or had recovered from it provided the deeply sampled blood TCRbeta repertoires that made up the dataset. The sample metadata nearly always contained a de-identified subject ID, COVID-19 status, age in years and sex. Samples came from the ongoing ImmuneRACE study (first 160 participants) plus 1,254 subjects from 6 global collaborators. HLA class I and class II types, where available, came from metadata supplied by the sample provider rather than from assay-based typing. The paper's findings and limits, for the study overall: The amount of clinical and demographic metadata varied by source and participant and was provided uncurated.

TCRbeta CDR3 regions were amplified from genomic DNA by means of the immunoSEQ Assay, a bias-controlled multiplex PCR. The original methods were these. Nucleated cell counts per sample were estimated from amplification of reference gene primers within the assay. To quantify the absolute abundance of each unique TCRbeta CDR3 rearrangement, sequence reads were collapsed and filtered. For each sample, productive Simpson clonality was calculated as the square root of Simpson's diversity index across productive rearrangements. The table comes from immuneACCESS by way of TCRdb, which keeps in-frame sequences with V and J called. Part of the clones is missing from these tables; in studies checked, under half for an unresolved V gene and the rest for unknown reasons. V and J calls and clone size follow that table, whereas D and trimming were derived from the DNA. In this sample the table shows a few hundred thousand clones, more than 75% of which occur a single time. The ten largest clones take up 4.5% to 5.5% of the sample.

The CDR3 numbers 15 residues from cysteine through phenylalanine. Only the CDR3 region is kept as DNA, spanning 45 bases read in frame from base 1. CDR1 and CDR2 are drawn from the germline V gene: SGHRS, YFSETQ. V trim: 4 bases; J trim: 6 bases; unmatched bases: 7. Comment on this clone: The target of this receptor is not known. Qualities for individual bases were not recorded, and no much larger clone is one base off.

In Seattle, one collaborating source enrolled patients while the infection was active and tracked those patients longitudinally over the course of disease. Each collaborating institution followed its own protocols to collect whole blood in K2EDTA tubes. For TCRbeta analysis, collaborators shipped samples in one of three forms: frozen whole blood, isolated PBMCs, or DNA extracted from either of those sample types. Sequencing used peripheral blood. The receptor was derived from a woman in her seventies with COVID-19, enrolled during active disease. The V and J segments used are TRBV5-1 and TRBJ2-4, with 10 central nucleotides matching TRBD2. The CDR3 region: CASSRLAGALNIQYF. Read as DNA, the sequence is TGCGCCAGCAGCAGGCTAGCGGGAGCTTTAAACATTCAGTACTTC.